A single count supports the clone carrying this T cell receptor (beta chain). CDR1 is MNHEY and CDR2 is SVGAGI in the germline V gene. V was cut by 3 bases and J by 4 bases, with 12 bases left in between. The CDR3 is made up of 14 amino acids. Measured with immunoSEQ multiplex PCR; TCRdb has only the in-frame clones, and not every one. The table has around 2.5 million clones, 80% to 95% seen once. The data were taken from a study of shared clonotypes between healthy human individuals. This clonotype was obtained from a man aged 18 to 35 in good health. Some clones in this sample may be carry-over from other donors' samples. Sample: naive CD4+ T cells from PBMCs. As for subset: CD45RA+ positively selected. The chain is built from TRBV6-5 and TRBJ2-5; D uncertain. The DNA for the CDR3 is TGTGCCAGCAGTTATTGGGCCGGGCGAGAGACCCAGTACTTC. This translates into CASSYWAGRETQYF.